The 5 T cell receptor beta chains below come from one sample, sequenced in a study of blood T cells in healthy people across ages (dated by TCRdb to about 2015). Receptor amplification or capture employed 5' RACE. Instrument on record: Illumina HiSeq 2500. A second PCR of 7 to 11 cycles was performed with a sample-barcoded 5' primer and a J-beta primer mix. The public reads were quality trimmed at Q25 with fastp and then assembled into clones with MiXCR by TCRdb, keeping productive beta chains. Merged by CDR3 protein, the rows form single entries marked with the most common genes and DNA. This sample holds around 700,000 distinct CDR3 sequences; 25% were observed only once. The ten largest clonotypes hold more than 8.5% of the sample. In addition, the sample was reused for a study of T cells of mothers and their children.

The sample taken for sequencing was blood. These receptor sequences come from a boy aged 5-17 years in good health.

The gene calls are TRBV29-1 and TRBJ2-5; D may match TRBD1 or TRBD2 (5 bases each). The CDR3 consists of 16 residues. CDR1 SQVTM and CDR2 ANQGSEA come from the germline V gene. Trimming took 7 bases from V and 2 from J, leaving 23 bases between them. CDR3 bases: TGCAGCGCTACGGGGCTACAGCGGACGGGGCAAGAGACCCAGTACTTC. Its translation is CSATGLQRTGQETQYF.

V is TRBV5-1 and J is TRBJ2-7, with no clear D. CDR3 length equals 15 residues. The germline V gene encodes CDR1 SGHRS and CDR2 YFSETQ. With 0 bases removed from V and 2 bases from J, the gap between germline ends came to 12 bases. In nucleotides, the CDR3 is TGCGCCAGCAGCTTGGGAGACCTACAAGCCTACGAGCAGTACTTC. Amino acids: CASSLGDLQAYEQYF.

This clonotype has just a few counts. CDR3 loop: CASRGILGALQETQYF. As DNA, the CDR3 is TGTGCCAGCAGAGGGATCCTGGGGGCACTGCAAGAGACCCAGTACTTC. This chain uses TRBV28 with TRBJ2-5, with a weak D call TRBD1 (6 bases). CDR1 MDHEN and CDR2 SYDVKM come from the germline V gene. The V gene lost 6 bases and the J gene lost 2 bases, with 19 bases spanning the gap. The CDR3 loop spans 16 amino acids. The variable domain in full, with the rest retrieved from reference TRBV28 and TRBJ2-5, is DVKVTQSSRYLVKRTGEKVFLECVQDMDHENMFWYRQDPGLGLRLIYFSYDVKMKEKGDIPEGYSVSREKKERFSLILESASTNQTSMYLCASRGILGALQETQYFGPGTRLLVL.

The gene calls are TRBV7-2 and TRBJ2-5; TRBD2 is a possible D gene (7 bases). Germline values: CDR1 SGHTA, CDR2 FQGNSA. Trimming shortened V by 6 bases and J by 2 bases, and 16 bases separated the two germline ends. CDR3 length: 15 amino acids. The chain's CDR3 is CASSWWGGRQETQYF. The CDR3 nucleotides read TGTGCCAGCAGTTGGTGGGGGGGCCGGCAAGAGACCCAGTACTTC.

This clonotype was detected only a few times. The junction shows a germline mismatch at one end, possibly a read error. The chain employs TRBV7-7 and TRBJ2-2; a weak D match, TRBD1 (5 bases). CDR1 is SSHAT, CDR2 FNYEAQ, per germline (reference sequence). The CDR3 is 16 residues long. As DNA, the CDR3 is TGTGCTAGCAGCTTTTCGACAGCTGTCAACACCGGGGAGCTGTTTTTT. This translates into CASSFSTAVNTGELFF.